One T cell receptor (beta chain) is described in this entry. The clone's antigen remains unknown. There are no base qualities to consult, and no much larger clone falls within one base. Instrument on record: Illumina HiSeq 2500. TCR beta libraries were prepared by quantitative 5'-RACE with molecular barcodes. Per the authors' processing: A new computational method based on a probabilistic model of VDJ rearrangement was used to identify disease-linked TCR variants. Clones were called with MiXCR by TCRdb after fastp trimmed the public reads at Q25, and only in-frame beta chains were retained. Every entry covers one CDR3 protein and lists the most common genes and DNA from its rows. Clone size and V and J calls follow TCRdb, not the original study. For this sample the table gives about 130,000 distinct CDR3 sequences, of which roughly 15% were detected only once. 33% of the sample is in the top ten clones.

The data originate from a study of CD8 T cells in ankylosing spondylitis (TCRdb year 2017). Turning to the overall study: To find TCR variants linked to disease, the study profiled T cell receptor beta repertoires in ankylosing spondylitis patients and healthy donors. The whole study cohort included some 100 healthy donors and 20 to 30 ankylosing spondylitis patients. Peripheral blood was sampled, and synovial fluid was also collected from ankylosing spondylitis patients.

The CDR3, from cysteine to phenylalanine, totals 14 residues. This entry keeps only the CDR3 DNA: 42 bases, framed from base 1. Ends trimmed: V by 7 bases, J by 7 bases; bases unmatched to a gene: 9. Based on the germline V gene (reference sequence), the CDR1 and CDR2 sequences are DFQATT and SNEGSKA. Beyond this particular receptor, the publication reports: The disease-linked clones were reported to be significantly enriched in matched synovial fluid samples from ankylosing spondylitis patients. Blood from ankylosing spondylitis patients appeared to be characterized by a TCR beta motif composed of about 8 highly homologous amino acid variants. Some motif variants were previously reported in synovial fluid and blood of reactive arthritis patients, suggesting common disease-initiation mechanisms. The disease-linked clones had a CD8+ phenotype and were found at relatively low frequencies in peripheral blood.

This clonotype was sampled from a male donor with ankylosing spondylitis. The sequence joins TRBV20-1 to TRBJ2-2; TRBD2 aligns with 10 central bases. Sequencing was performed on blood, either unsorted or a sorted T cell fraction (not recorded which). The CDR3 loop reads CSVQNLAGDGELFF. The DNA is as follows: TGCAGTGTCCAGAACCTAGCGGGAGACGGGGAGCTGTTTTTT.